The sequence of this TCR beta chain was determined in a study of T cell responses to AZD1222 COVID-19 vaccine. Second-dose intervals near 4 or 12 weeks were combined. Profiling relied on immunoSEQ multiplex PCR, and the TCRdb table lists in-frame clones only, not all of them. This sample yields fewer than 200,000 clones, of which roughly nine tenths are seen a single time; more than 1.5% belongs to the top ten. The receptor's source is an adult who received the AZD1222 COVID-19 vaccine. Sequenced material: peripheral blood, taken 28 days after the second AZD1222 dose.

CDR3 DNA sequence: TGCGCCAGCAGCCAAGATGGGACAGGGTACTATGGCTACACCTTC. It yields the protein CASSQDGTGYYGYTF. The chain joins TRBV4-1 to TRBJ1-2; 9 bases align to TRBD1. CDR1 is MGHRA, CDR2 YSYEKL, per germline. Trimming took 0 bases from V and 3 from J; bases not matched to a gene: 2. The length of the CDR3 is 15 residues.